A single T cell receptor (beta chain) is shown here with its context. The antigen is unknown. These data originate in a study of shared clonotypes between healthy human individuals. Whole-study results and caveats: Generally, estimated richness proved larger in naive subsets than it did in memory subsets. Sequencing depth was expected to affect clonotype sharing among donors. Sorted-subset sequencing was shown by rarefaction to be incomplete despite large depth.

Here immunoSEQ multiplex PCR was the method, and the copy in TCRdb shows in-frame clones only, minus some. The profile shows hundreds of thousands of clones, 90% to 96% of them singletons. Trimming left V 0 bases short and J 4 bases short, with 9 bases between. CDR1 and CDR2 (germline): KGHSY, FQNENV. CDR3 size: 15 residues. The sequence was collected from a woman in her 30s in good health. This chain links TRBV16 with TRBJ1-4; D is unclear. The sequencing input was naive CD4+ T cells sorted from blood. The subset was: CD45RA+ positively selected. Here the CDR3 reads CASSQSLGFNEKLFF. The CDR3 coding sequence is TGTGCCAGCAGCCAATCATTGGGGTTTAATGAAAAACTGTTTTTT.